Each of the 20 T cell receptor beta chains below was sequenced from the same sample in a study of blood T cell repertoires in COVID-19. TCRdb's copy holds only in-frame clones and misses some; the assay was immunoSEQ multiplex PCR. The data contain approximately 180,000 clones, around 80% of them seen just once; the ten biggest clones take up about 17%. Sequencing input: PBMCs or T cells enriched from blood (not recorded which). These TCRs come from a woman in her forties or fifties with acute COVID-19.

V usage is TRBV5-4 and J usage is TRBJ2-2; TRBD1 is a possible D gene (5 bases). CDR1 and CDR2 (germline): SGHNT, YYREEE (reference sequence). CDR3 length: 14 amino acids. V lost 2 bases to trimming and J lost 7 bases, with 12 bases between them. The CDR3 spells CASSFFQGSGELFF. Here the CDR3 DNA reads TGTGCCAGCAGCTTTTTCCAGGGTAGCGGGGAGCTGTTTTTT.

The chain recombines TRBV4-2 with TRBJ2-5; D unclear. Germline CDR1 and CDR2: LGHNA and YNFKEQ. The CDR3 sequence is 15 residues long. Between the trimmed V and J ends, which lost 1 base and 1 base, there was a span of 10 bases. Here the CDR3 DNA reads TGTGCCAGCAGCCAAGTCGATACTACCCAAGAGACCCAGTACTTC. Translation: CASSQVDTTQETQYF.

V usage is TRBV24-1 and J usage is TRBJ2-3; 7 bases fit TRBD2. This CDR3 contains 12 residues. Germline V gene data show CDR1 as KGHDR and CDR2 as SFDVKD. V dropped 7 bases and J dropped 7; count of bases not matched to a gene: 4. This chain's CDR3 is CATRGEGYTQYF. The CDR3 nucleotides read TGTGCCACCAGAGGGGAGGGCTATACGCAGTATTTT.

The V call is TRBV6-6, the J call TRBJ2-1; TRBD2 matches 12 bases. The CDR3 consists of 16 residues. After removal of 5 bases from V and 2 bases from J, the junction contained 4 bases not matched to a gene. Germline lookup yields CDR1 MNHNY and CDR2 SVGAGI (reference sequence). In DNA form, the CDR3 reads TGTGCCAGCAGTCGACTAGCGGGGGAGACCTACAATGAGCAGTTCTTC. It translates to CASSRLAGETYNEQFF.

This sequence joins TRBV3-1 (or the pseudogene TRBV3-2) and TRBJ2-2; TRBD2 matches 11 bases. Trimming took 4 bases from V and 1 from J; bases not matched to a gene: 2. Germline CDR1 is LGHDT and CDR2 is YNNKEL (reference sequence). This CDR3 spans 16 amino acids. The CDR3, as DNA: TGTGCCAGCAGCCTAGCGGGGGGGCGGAACACCGGGGAGCTGTTTTTT. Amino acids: CASSLAGGRNTGELFF.

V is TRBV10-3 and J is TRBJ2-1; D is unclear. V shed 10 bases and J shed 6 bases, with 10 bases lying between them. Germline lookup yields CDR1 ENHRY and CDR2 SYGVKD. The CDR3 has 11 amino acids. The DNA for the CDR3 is TGTGCCACCCAGTTGCTCAATGAGCAGTTCTTC. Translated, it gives CATQLLNEQFF.

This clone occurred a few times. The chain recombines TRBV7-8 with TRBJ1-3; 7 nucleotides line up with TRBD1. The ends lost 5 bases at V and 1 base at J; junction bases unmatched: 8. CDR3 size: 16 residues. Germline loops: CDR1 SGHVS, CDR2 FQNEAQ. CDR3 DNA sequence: TGTGCCAGCAGCATCCGACAGGGAAGGTCTGGAAACACCATATATTTT. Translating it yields CASSIRQGRSGNTIYF.

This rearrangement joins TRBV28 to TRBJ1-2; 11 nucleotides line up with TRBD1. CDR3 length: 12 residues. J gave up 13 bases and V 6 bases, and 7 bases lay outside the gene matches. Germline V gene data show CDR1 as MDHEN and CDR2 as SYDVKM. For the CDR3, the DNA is TGTGCCAGCAGCCCCGGGACAGGGGGTCCCACCTTC. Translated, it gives CASSPGTGGPTF.

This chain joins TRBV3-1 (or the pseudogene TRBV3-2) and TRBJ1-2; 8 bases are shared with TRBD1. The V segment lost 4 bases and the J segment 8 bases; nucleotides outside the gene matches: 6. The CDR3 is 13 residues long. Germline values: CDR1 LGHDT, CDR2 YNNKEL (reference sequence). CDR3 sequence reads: CASSPDRGGGYTF. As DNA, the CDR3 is TGTGCCAGCAGCCCCGACAGGGGCGGAGGCTACACCTTC.

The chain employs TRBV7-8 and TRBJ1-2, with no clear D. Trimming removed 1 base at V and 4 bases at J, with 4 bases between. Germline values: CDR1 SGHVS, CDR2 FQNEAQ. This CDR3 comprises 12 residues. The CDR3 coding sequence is TGTGCCAGCAGCTTAGACGGCTATGGCTACACCTTC. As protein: CASSLDGYGYTF.

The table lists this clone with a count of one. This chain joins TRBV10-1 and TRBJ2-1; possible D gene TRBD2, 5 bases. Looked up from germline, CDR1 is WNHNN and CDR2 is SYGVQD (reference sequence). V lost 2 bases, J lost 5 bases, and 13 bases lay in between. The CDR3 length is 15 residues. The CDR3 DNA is TGCGCCAGCAGTGAGGAGGGCAGCATTCACAATGAGCAGTTCTTC. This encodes CASSEEGSIHNEQFF.

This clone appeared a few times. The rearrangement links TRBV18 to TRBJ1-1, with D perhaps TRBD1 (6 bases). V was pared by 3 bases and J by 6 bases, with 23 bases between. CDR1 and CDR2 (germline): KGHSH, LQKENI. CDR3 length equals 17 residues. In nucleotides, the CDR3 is TGTGCCAGCTCACCGGGGGGGGCATCGGCAATCGGGTCTGAAGCTTTCTTT. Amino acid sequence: CASSPGGASAIGSEAFF.

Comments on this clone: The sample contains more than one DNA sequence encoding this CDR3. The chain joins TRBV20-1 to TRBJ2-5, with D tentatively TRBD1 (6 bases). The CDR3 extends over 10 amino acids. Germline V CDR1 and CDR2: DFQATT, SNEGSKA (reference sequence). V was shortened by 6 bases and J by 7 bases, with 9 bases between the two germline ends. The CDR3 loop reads CSASRGTQYF. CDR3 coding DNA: TGCAGTGCCTCCAGGGGGACCCAGTACTTC.

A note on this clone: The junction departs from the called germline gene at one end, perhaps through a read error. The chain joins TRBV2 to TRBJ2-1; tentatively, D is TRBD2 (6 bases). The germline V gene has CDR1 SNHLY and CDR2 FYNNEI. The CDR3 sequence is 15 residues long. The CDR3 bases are TGTGCCAGCAGAGAAGGACTAAGCTCCTACAATGAGCAGTTCTTC. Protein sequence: CASREGLSSYNEQFF.

CDR3 loop: CASSQRPDSLTGELFF. CDR3 coding DNA: TGTGCCAGCAGCCAAAGACCGGACAGCCTCACCGGGGAGCTGTTTTTT. The V and J genes are TRBV14 and TRBJ2-2, with D possibly being TRBD1 (6 bases). Germline lookup yields CDR1 SGHDN and CDR2 FVKESK. CDR3 size: 16 residues. V was pared by 2 bases and J by 4 bases, with 14 bases between.

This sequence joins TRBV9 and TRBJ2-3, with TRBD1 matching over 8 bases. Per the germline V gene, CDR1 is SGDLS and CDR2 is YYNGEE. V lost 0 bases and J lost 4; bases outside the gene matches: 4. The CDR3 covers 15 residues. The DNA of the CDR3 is TGTGCCAGCAGCGTAGGGGCAGGGGGCCCAGATACGCAGTATTTT. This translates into CASSVGAGGPDTQYF. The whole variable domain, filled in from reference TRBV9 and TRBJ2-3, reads DSGVTQTPKHLITATGQRVTLRCSPRSGDLSVYWYQQSLDQGLQFLIQYYNGEERAKGNILERFSAQQFPDLHSELNLSSLELGDSALYFCASSVGAGGPDTQYFGPGTRLTVL.

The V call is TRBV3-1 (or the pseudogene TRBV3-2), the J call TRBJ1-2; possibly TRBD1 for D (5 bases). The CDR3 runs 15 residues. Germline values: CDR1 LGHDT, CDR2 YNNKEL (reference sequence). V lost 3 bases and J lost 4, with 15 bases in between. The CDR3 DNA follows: TGTGCCAGCAGCCACGGGGGTGGGTATAGCTATGGCTACACCTTC. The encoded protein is CASSHGGGYSYGYTF.

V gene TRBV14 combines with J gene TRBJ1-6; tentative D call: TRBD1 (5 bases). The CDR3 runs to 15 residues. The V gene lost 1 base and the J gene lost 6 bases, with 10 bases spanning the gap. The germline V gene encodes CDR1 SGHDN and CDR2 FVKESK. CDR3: CASSQAAGFNSPLHF. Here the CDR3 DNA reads TGTGCCAGCAGCCAAGCCGCAGGGTTTAATTCACCCCTCCACTTT.

The CDR3 nucleotides read TGTGCCAGCAGTTACCGGTCGACAGGGCTTTACGAGCAGTACGTC. Amino acid sequence: CASSYRSTGLYEQYV. The chain combines TRBV6-5 with TRBJ2-7, with 7 bases fitting TRBD1. This CDR3 has 15 residues. Germline V gives CDR1 MNHEY, CDR2 SVGAGI. V was pared by 2 bases and J by 4 bases, with 8 bases of the junction left unmatched.

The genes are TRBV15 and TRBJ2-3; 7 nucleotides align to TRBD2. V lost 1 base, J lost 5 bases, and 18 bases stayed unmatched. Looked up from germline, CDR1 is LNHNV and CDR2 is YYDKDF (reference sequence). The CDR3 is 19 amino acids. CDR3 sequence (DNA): TGTGCCACCAGCAGAGTCTCAGTGTCAGGTGGGGGGGTCAGAGATACGCAGTATTTT. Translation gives CATSRVSVSGGGVRDTQYF.